The 4 T cell receptor beta chains below come from one sample, sequenced in a study of cytotoxic CD8 clonotypes in ibrutinib-treated CLL (dated by TCRdb to the early 2020s). The time point label of this sample denotes: progressive disease on ibrutinib. The library was obtained by the immunoSEQ multiplex PCR assay. Imported from immuneACCESS, the table was reduced by TCRdb to in-frame sequences with V and J called. These copies leave out some clones; in studies compared against another copy, an unresolved V gene accounts for under half, and the cause of the remainder is not known. This sample lists about 270,000 clones; roughly four fifths were detected once. About 5.3% of the sample goes to the ten largest clones. Source: PBMCs, taken at disease progression, from a patient treated with ibrutinib. All receptors derive from a human donor with chronic lymphocytic leukemia.

V usage is TRBV5-1 and J usage is TRBJ1-1; D is perhaps TRBD1 (6 bases). V lost 6 bases and J 5 bases, leaving 20 bases between the germline ends. The CDR3 covers 15 residues. Germline loops: CDR1 SGHRS, CDR2 YFSETQ. CDR3 amino acids: CASNLNPGVRTEAFF. DNA of the CDR3: TGCGCCAGCAACTTAAACCCAGGGGTACGGACTGAAGCTTTCTTT.

This clone was detected once. The J gene is TRBJ2-3, the V gene TRBV27; TRBD2 might be the D (6 bases). Trimming shortened V by 7 bases and J by 6 bases, and 14 bases separated the two germline ends. CDR3 size: 13 residues. Germline V lookup: CDR1 MNHEY, CDR2 SMNVEV (reference sequence). The DNA for the CDR3 is TGTGCCAGCAAACAACCGGGAGCTGATACGCAGTATTTT. This sequence encodes CASKQPGADTQYF.

This clone was detected only a few times. This sequence joins TRBV19 and TRBJ2-7; tentatively, D is TRBD1 or TRBD2 (5 bases each). This CDR3 has 14 residues. V lost 3 bases and J lost 0, with 9 bases in between. Per the germline V gene, CDR1 is LNHDA and CDR2 is SQIVND (reference sequence). For the CDR3, the DNA is TGTGCCAGTAGTATCCTGGGGGTCTCCTACGAGCAGTACTTC. Its translation is CASSILGVSYEQYF.

This chain connects TRBV2 to TRBJ1-4; D may be TRBD1 (6 bases). The CDR3 runs 14 residues. The germline V gene has CDR1 SNHLY and CDR2 FYNNEI. The V gene lost 3 bases and the J gene lost 8 bases, with 13 bases spanning the gap. The CDR3 loop is CASSDRGDREKLFF. Written as DNA, the CDR3 is TGTGCCAGCAGTGACAGGGGCGATAGGGAAAAACTGTTTTTT. Looking up the rest from reference TRBV2 and TRBJ1-4 gives the full variable domain: EPEVTQTPSHQVTQMGQEVILRCVPISNHLYFYWYRQILGQKVEFLVSFYNNEISEKSEIFDDQFSVERPDGSNFTLKIRSTKLEDSAMYFCASSDRGDREKLFFGSGTQLSVL.